This T cell receptor (beta chain) was retrieved from a study of T cell repertoires in cytomegalovirus infection. About the study: It was the public TCR beta signatures that indicated both CMV infection and matching HLA type.

Study-wide findings and caveats: In two of eight donors, the top clonotype was HLA-C-restricted CMV-specific.

Germline-derived CDR1 and CDR2 are SGHNT and YYREEE (reference sequence). Trimming cost V 4 bases and J 4 bases; bases outside gene matches: 2. This CDR3 has 15 amino acids. This clonotype has a handful of counts. Its antigen is not identified. One entry per CDR3 protein, called by TCRdb with MiXCR from the reads. The sample has nearly 700,000 distinct CDR3 sequences; roughly a third are singletons. The chain has TRBV5-4 and TRBJ2-3, with 14 bases fitting TRBD2. The specimen was cultured PBMCs, collected from culture after CMV antigen stimulation. The receptor was isolated from a human donor in good health (CMV status not recorded). Some clones in this sample may be carry-over from other donors' samples. The CDR3 bases are TGTGCCAGCAGCATGGGACTAGCGGGAGCAGATACGCAGTATTTT. It yields the protein CASSMGLAGADTQYF.